The present T cell receptor (beta chain) was sequenced within a study of cytomegalovirus exposure and HLA in healthy donors (TCRdb year 2017). Background on the whole study: In an earlier analysis of under 750 of the donors, 276 Gb of sequence data and 90 million to 120 million unique TCR beta sequences from about 180 million T cells were reported. Roughly 300 gigabases of sequencing data and around 80 million unique TCR sequences made up an early release that covered some 640 HLA-typed donors. Among the roughly 400 genotyped donors, about 85% belonged to the genetic ancestry cluster associated with self-reported Caucasian donors. The study aimed to test whether signatures of past pathogen exposure could be identified by cataloging public T cell receptors. Using immunosequencing, the study profiled T cell repertoires from about 610 subjects and related those repertoires to cytomegalovirus serostatus. A separate validation cohort of 100 to 150 different subjects was used in addition to the roughly 700-subject first cohort. To predict cytomegalovirus infection status, the study brought together high-throughput TCR immunosequencing, statistical association of individual TCRs with disease status, and machine learning. In a later analysis, previously published TCR beta repertoires from about 640 donors were re-analyzed and high-resolution HLA genotyping was added so that TCR occurrence patterns could be studied. Rather than using new phenotypic data, the later analysis identified candidate immune exposures from TCR beta sequences and from how often those sequences occurred across donors. An earlier analysis of 450 to 750 of the donors used high-throughput TCR beta sequencing to judge whether each TCR beta V gene segment behaved as functional or pseudogenic. Donor age, sex, ethnicity and CMV serostatus were compiled alongside the repertoire data. A later genetic analysis took genome-wide SNP genotypes for about 55% of the roughly 700 donors and used that subset as a discovery cohort. All discovery cohort repertoires had been generated using a single sequencing platform. Class I and class II HLA loci were covered by the typing at four-digit resolution. Typing coverage varied by locus: roughly 620-630 donors for A, B, C, DRB1 and DQB1; approximately 500 for DQA1; some 610 for DPA1; around 490 for DPB1. Roughly five DR-DQ haplotypes were handled as single units for association and clustering, since linkage in the cohort was strong. Across some 400 genotyped donors of the cohort, an average of about 200,000 unique TCR beta nucleotide sequences per donor were sequenced, and approximately 17% of those sequences were non-productive. What the study reported, not specific to this receptor: Presence/absence analyses assumed roughly uniform sequencing depth across donors, an assumption that may not hold. For the cohort, immune exposure information was limited to CMV serostatus. Most CMV-associated TCR beta chains appeared to be HLA-restricted in a later analysis, and the HLA associations seemed to be driven largely by CMV exposure. Compared with equally common non-associated chains, HLA-associated TCR beta chains in a later analysis were more clonally expanded and had lower generation probabilities. When HLA alleles, especially DR and DQ, strongly co-occurred, attributing TCR associations to individual alleles was difficult. Across donors, most TCR sequences were observed very rarely, whereas some public TCRs were present in many individuals. A further reported finding was that TCR beta sequences accurately predicted the HLA-A and HLA-B alleles for most subjects in the first cohort. In a later genetic analysis, fewer N-insertions in productive TCRs were reported among donors in an Asian-associated ancestry cluster than the approximately 630-donor mean. HLA typing was unavailable for some donors at each locus, so association tests used only the typed subset. In a later analysis, the rate of TCR association differed among HLA loci, with DRB1 alleles having the most associated TCRs and HLA-C alleles having the fewest. Several of the top co-occurrence clusters appeared to be linked to parvovirus B19, influenza, CMV and Epstein-Barr virus, according to a later analysis. Correlated functional status among segregating V segments might reflect linkage disequilibrium, but an unknown experimental factor could not be ruled out. A later analysis associated about 17,000 TCR beta sequences with specific HLA alleles at a false discovery rate of 0.05. In vitro tests confirmed that three of the cytomegalovirus-associated TCR beta chains recognize cytomegalovirus antigens. The authors suggested that the approach could potentially be extended to other disease states and immunological phenotypes. A group of highly shared sequence variants was considered likely to be a technical artifact of the sequencing pipeline. An earlier analysis of around 540 of the donors showed that most TCR beta V segments appeared in productive rearrangements either about 87% or about 30% of the time, which broadly matched IMGT annotations. Because the 87-base-pair reads could not distinguish some IMGT-functional V segments, including TRBV6-2 and TRBV6-3, those segments were excluded. This cohort had only TCR beta chains sequenced, and the lack of alpha or paired-chain data limited which features could be detected. Because counts were too low, about 15 rarely observed V segments, including chromosome 9 orphons, were left out of the earlier analysis of over 550 of the donors. A later genetic analysis associated a missense DCLRE1C variant with V-gene and J-gene trimming of TCR beta chains, and an independent cohort replicated the association. The classifier was reported to diagnose cytomegalovirus status with high specificity and sensitivity in both the original cohort and the validation cohort. A total of around 150 TCR beta chains were listed by the study as associated with cytomegalovirus.

The cohort was made up of hundreds of healthy bone marrow donors. All cohort members were sampled while nominally healthy, although unrecorded immune exposures were likely present. The donor was CMV seronegative and was included in the group of about 350 seronegative cohort members. Each donor provided a peripheral blood sample, and peripheral blood mononuclear cells were used for TCR beta sequencing. Genomic DNA extraction from the blood cell samples was performed with the Qiagen DNeasy Blood Extraction Kit. The library was generated by the immunoSEQ multiplex PCR assay. For the multiplex PCR, a mixture combining 60 forward primers for TCR Vbeta segments and 13 reverse primers for TCR Jbeta segments was used. Amplification of the CDR3 region of rearranged TCR beta genes was performed with a multiplex PCR assay on genomic DNA. Amplified TCR beta libraries were sequenced as 87-base-pair reads on the Illumina HiSeq System. The paper's processing steps were these. A later analysis counted some 74 million unique TCR beta chains across the 666 repertoires, and roughly 11 million of these chains were shared by at least two donors. Raw reads were error-corrected and collapsed into unique sequences with a nearest-neighbor algorithm that merged closely related sequences to remove PCR and sequencing errors. V, D and J gene segments were assigned by aligning CDR3 sequences to IMGT reference sequences. Each retained sequence needed at least a six-nucleotide match to both a V gene segment and a J gene segment. A rearrangement counted as productive if the CDR3 had no stop codons and remained in frame with V and J, and every other rearrangement counted as non-productive. Following IMGT convention, CDR3 was defined as the stretch from the second conserved V-encoded cysteine to the conserved J-encoded phenylalanine. In an earlier analysis of 500 to 650 of the donors, sequences lacking an unambiguous match to a single V gene segment were excluded. In an earlier analysis of around 590 of the donors, a V segment was called functional when productive rearrangements were above 56.7%, and segregating when the standard deviation between donors exceeded 5%. A statistical classification framework was built for diagnosing cytomegalovirus status from the catalog of TCR beta chain sequences. A later analysis assigned V and J genes by comparing TCR nucleotide sequences with IMGT/GENE-DB human TR gene sequences. The TCRdist pipeline was used in a later analysis to assign CDR3 sequences and most-parsimonious VDJ recombination scenarios. In a later analysis, each TCR beta chain was defined by its CDR3 amino acid sequence together with its V-gene family, and reads lacking a unique V-gene family were excluded. To address suspected cross-contamination and a sequencing artifact, a later analysis removed a few hundred highly shared, low-generation-probability nucleotide sequences. In a later analysis, a clonal expansion index was calculated for each public chain from normalized within-repertoire ranks of inferred template counts. In a later analysis, generation probabilities were computed with a VDJ recombination model fitted to out-of-frame rearrangements, and the resulting probabilities were checked against IGoR. Hypergeometric tests were used in a later analysis to score TCR-TCR, TCR-HLA and TCR-CMV co-occurrence, with a repertoire-size bias correction applied to the TCR pairs. A later analysis estimated false discovery rates by permuting HLA or CMV assignments 20 times. A later analysis grouped co-occurring TCRs with DBSCAN, adding TCRdist sequence similarity when clustering within HLA-allele-positive subsets. Repertoires with fewer than 30,000 or more than 120,000 public chains were left out of co-occurrence clustering, as were a handful of repertoires with anomalous nucleotide sharing. TCRdb carries this immuneACCESS record with in-frame sequences only. Its versions omit some clonotypes, under half of them owing to an unresolved V gene in the studies checked, with the rest unexplained. That table gives V, J and clone size, and the DNA gave D and trimming. For this sample there are roughly 100,000 clones; approximately 81% appear just once. About 3% of the sample rests with the top ten.

In the case of this clone: This clone's antigen is unknown. Base quality data are lacking; no much larger clone is found one base away.

The germline V gene sets CDR1 to SGHVS and CDR2 to FNYEAQ. Inclusive of the bounding cysteine and phenylalanine, the CDR3 is 13 residues long. Kept here is only the CDR3 DNA, which spans 39 bases and is read in frame from base 1. V lost 2 bases and J lost 6 bases; the stretch between them is 7 bases long. The sequence came from a woman aged 35 to 49 in good health and CMV-seronegative. What was sequenced was PBMCs. The sequence joins TRBV7-6 to TRBJ2-2; the D gene cannot be resolved reliably. The CDR3 is CASSLNEAGELFF. The sequence in DNA is TGTGCCAGCAGCTTAAATGAGGCCGGGGAGCTGTTTTTT. The variable domain in full, with residues beyond the CDR3 obtained from the reference TRBV7-6 and TRBJ2-2 genes, is GAGVSQSPRYKVTKRGQDVALRCDPISGHVSLYWYRQALGQGPEFLTYFNYEAQQDKSGLPNDRFSAERPEGSISTLTIQRTEQRDSAMYRCASSLNEAGELFFGEGSRLTVL.